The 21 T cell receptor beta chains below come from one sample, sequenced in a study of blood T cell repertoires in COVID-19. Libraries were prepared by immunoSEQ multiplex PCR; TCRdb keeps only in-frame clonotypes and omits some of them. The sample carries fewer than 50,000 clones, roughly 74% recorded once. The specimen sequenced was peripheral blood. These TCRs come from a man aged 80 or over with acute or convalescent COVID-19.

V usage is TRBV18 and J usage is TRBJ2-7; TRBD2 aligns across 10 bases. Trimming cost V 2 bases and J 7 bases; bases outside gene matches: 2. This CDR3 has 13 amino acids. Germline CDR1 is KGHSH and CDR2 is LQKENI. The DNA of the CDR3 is TGTGCCAGCTCACCAGGACTAGCGGAAGAGCAGTACTTC. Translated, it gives CASSPGLAEEQYF.

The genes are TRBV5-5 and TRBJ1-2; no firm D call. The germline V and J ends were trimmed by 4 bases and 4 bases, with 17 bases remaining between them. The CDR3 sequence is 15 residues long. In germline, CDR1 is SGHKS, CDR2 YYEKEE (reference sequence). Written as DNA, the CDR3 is TGTGCCAGCAGCCCGGGAGAGAGGATACTCTATGGCTACACCTTC. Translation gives CASSPGERILYGYTF.

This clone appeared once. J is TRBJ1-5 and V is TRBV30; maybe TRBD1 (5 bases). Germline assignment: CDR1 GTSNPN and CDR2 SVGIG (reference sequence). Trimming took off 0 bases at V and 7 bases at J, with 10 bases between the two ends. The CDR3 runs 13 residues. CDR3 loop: CAWSVGRSQPQHF. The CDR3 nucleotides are TGTGCCTGGAGTGTGGGGCGGAGCCAGCCCCAGCATTTT.

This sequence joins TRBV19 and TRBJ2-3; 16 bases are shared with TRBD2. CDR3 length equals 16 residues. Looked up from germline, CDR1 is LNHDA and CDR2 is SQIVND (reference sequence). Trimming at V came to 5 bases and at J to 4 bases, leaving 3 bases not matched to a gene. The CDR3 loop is CASSPGTSGRADTQYF. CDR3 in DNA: TGTGCCAGTAGTCCGGGGACTAGCGGGAGGGCAGATACGCAGTATTTT.

CDR3 nucleotide sequence: TGTGCCAGCAGCTTATCTAGCGGGAGGGTAGATACGCAGTATTTT. It codes for CASSLSSGRVDTQYF. The J gene is TRBJ2-3, the V gene TRBV7-2, with TRBD2 matching over 12 bases. The CDR3 has 15 amino acids. Germline V gene sequence: CDR1 SGHTA, CDR2 FQGNSA. V lost 2 bases, J lost 5 bases, and 2 bases stayed unmatched.

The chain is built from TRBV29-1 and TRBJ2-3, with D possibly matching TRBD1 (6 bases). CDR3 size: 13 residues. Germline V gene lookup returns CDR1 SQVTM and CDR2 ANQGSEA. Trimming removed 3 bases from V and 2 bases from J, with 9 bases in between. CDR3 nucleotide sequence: TGCAGCGTTGACCGGACAGCCACAGATACGCAGTATTTT. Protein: CSVDRTATDTQYF.

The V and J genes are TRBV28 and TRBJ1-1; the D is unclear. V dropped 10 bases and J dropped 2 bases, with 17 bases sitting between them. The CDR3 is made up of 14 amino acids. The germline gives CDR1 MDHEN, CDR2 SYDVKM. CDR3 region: CATSTLTINTEAFF. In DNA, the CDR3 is TGTGCCACCTCGACTCTTACAATTAACACTGAAGCTTTCTTT.

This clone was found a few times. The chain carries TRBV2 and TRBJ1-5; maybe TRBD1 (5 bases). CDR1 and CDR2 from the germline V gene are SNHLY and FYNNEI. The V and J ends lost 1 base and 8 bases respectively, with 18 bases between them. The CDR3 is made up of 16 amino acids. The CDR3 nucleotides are TGTGCCAGCAGTGAAGGAGGTCGGCTAATCAGGGAGCCCCAGCATTTT. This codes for CASSEGGRLIREPQHF.

CDR3 nucleotide sequence: TGTGCCACCAGCAGAGAGGCCACAGGGTCTGGGGCCAACGTCCTGACTTTC. It translates to CATSREATGSGANVLTF. The chain combines TRBV15 with TRBJ2-6; perhaps TRBD1 as D (6 bases). CDR3 length: 17 amino acids. V lost 0 bases and J 1 base, leaving 10 bases between the germline ends. Germline CDR1 LNHNV, CDR2 YYDKDF (reference sequence).

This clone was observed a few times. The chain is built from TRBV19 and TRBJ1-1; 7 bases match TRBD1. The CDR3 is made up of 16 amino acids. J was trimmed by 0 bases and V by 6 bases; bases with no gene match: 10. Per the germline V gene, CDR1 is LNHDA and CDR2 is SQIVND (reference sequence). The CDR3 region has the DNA TGTGCCAGTAGGTTAGGGCGACAGGGCATGAACACTGAAGCTTTCTTT. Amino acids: CASRLGRQGMNTEAFF.

CDR3 protein: CASSLSISGRAADTQYF. Here the CDR3 DNA reads TGTGCCAGCAGTTTGAGCATAAGCGGGAGGGCCGCAGATACGCAGTATTTT. The chain has TRBV28 and TRBJ2-3, with TRBD2 matching 10 bases. CDR1 MDHEN and CDR2 SYDVKM come from the germline V gene. This CDR3 comprises 17 residues. The ends lost 3 bases at V and 4 bases at J; junction bases unmatched: 10. Using reference TRBV28 and TRBJ2-3 for the parts outside the CDR3, the full variable domain is DVKVTQSSRYLVKRTGEKVFLECVQDMDHENMFWYRQDPGLGLRLIYFSYDVKMKEKGDIPEGYSVSREKKERFSLILESASTNQTSMYLCASSLSISGRAADTQYFGPGTRLTVL.

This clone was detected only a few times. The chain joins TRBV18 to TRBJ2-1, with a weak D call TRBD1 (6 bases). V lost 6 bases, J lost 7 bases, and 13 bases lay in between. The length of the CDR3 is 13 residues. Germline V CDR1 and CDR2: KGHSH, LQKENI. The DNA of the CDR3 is TGTGCCAGCTCGAAATTACAGGGAAATGAGCAGTTCTTC. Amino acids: CASSKLQGNEQFF.

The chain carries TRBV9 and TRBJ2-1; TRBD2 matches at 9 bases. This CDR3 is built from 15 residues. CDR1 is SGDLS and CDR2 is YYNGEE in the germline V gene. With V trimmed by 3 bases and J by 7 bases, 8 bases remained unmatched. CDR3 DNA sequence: TGTGCCAGCAGCGCCGCCAGCGGGAGGTCGAATGAGCAGTTCTTC. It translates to CASSAASGRSNEQFF.

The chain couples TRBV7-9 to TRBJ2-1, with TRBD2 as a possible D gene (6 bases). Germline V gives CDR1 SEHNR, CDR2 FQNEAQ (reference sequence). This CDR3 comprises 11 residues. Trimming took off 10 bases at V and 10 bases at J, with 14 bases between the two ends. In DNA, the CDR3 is TGTGCCACTTCACTTGGGAGGGAGCAGTTCTTC. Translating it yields CATSLGREQFF.

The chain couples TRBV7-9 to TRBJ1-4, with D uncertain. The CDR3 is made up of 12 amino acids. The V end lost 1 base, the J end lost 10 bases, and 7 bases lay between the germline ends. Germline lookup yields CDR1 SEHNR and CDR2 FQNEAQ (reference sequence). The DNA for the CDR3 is TGTGCCAGCAGCTTAGGAGTCGGAAAACTGTTTTTT. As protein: CASSLGVGKLFF.

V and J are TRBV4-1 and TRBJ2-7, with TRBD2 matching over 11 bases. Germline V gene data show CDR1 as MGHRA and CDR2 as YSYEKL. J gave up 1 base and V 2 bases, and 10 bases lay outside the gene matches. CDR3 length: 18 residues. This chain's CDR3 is CASSQRLAGGMSSYEQYF. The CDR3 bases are TGCGCCAGCAGCCAAAGGCTAGCGGGAGGCATGTCGTCCTACGAGCAGTACTTC.

CDR3 bases: TGTGCCAGCAGTACAGGGACGAACACTGAAGCTTTCTTT. Translation: CASSTGTNTEAFF. The chain has TRBV6-5 and TRBJ1-1; D perhaps matches TRBD1 (6 bases). V lost 5 bases, J lost 1 base, and 8 bases lay in between. This CDR3 has 13 amino acids. Germline V gene lookup returns CDR1 MNHEY and CDR2 SVGAGI.

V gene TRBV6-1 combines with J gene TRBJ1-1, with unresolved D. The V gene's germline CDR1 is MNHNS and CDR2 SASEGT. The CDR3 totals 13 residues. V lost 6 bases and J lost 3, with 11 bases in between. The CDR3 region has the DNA TGTGCCAGCAGAACCCATCAGGACACTGAAGCTTTCTTT. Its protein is CASRTHQDTEAFF.

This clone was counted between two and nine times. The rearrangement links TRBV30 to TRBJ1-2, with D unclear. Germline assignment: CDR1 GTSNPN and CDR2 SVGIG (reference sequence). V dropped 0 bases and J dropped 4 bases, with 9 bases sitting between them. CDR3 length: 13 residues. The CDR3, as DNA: TGTGCCTGGAGTGTTGGAAGGAGCTATGGCTACACCTTC. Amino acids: CAWSVGRSYGYTF.

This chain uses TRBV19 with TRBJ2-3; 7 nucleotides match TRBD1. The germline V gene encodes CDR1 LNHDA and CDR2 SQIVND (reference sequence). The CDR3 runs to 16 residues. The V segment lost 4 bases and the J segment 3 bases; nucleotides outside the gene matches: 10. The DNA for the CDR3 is TGTGCCAGTAGTACAGGACAGGCAAGGGGGACAGATACGCAGTATTTT. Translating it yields CASSTGQARGTDTQYF.

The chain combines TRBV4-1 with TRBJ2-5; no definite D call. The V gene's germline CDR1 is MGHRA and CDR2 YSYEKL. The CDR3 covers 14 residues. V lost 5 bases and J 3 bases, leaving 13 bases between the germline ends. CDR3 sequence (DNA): TGCGCCAGCAGCTTTCAGGCGTCAAAAGAGACCCAGTACTTC. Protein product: CASSFQASKETQYF.